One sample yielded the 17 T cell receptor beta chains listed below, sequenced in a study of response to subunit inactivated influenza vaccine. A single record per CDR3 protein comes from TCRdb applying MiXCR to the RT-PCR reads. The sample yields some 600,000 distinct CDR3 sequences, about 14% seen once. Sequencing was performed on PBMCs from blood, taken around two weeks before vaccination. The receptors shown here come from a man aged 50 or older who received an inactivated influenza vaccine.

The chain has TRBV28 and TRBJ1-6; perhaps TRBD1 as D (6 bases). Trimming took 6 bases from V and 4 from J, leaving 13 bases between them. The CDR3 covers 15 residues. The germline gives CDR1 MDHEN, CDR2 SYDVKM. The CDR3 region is CASREPGQYNSPLHF. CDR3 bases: TGTGCCAGCAGGGAGCCGGGACAATATAATTCACCCCTCCACTTT.

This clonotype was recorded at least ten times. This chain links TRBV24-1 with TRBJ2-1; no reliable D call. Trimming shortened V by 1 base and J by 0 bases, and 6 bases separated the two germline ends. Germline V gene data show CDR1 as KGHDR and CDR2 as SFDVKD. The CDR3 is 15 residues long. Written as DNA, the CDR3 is TGTGCCACCAGTGATTTTGGTAGCTCCTACAATGAGCAGTTCTTC. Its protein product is CATSDFGSSYNEQFF.

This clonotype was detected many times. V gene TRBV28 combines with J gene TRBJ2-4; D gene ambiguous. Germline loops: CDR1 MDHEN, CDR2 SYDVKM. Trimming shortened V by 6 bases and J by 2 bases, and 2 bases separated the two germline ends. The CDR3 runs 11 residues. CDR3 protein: CASSPKNIQYF. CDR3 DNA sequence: TGTGCCAGCAGCCCCAAAAACATTCAGTACTTC.

The CDR3 loop is CASSTGLAGISYEQYF. CDR3 in DNA: TGCGCCAGCAGCACCGGACTAGCGGGGATCTCCTACGAGCAGTACTTC. V gene TRBV5-1 combines with J gene TRBJ2-7; 12 bases are shared with TRBD2. Germline lookup yields CDR1 SGHRS and CDR2 YFSETQ. CDR3 length: 16 amino acids. Unmatched junction bases numbered 5, after V lost 4 bases and J lost 0 bases. Filled out from reference TRBV5-1 and TRBJ2-7, the complete variable domain reads KAGVTQTPRYLIKTRGQQVTLSCSPISGHRSVSWYQQTPGQGLQFLFEYFSETQRNKGNFPGRFSGRQFSNSRSEMNVSTLELGDSALYLCASSTGLAGISYEQYFGPGTRLTVT.

The DNA of the CDR3 is TGTGCCAGCAGAGATACGGGACAGGGATTCGTCGGGGAGCTGTTTTTT. This encodes CASRDTGQGFVGELFF. This chain uses TRBV13 with TRBJ2-2, with TRBD1 identical over 9 bases. With 6 bases clipped from V and 7 bases from J, the junction kept 12 bases outside the gene matches. CDR3 length: 16 amino acids. Germline-derived CDR1 and CDR2 are PRHDT and FYEKMQ (reference sequence).

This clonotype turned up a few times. CDR3 residues: CSVEWVSDTQYF. The CDR3 nucleotides read TGCAGCGTTGAGTGGGTGTCAGATACGCAGTATTTT. V usage is TRBV29-1 and J usage is TRBJ2-3, with unresolved D. This CDR3 is 12 amino acids long. Germline V gives CDR1 SQVTM, CDR2 ANQGSEA. V was trimmed by 3 bases and J by 4 bases, leaving 8 bases between them.

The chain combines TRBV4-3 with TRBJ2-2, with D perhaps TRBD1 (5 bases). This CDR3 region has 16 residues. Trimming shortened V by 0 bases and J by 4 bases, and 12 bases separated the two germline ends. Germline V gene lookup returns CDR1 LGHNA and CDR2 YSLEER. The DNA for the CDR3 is TGCGCCAGCAGCCAAGAATCCAGGGTGGGCACCGGGGAGCTGTTTTTT. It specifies CASSQESRVGTGELFF.

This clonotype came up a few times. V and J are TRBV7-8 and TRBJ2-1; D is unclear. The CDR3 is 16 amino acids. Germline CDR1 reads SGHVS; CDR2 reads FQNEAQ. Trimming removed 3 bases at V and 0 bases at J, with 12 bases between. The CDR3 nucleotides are TGTGCCAGCAGCTTCGTCGCGGAGAGCTCCTACAATGAGCAGTTCTTC. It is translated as CASSFVAESSYNEQFF.

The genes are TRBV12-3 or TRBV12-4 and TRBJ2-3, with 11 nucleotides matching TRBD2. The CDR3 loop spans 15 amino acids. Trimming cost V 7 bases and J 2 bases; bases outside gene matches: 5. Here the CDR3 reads CASTNSGGATDTQYF. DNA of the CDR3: TGTGCCAGCACCAATAGCGGGGGGGCCACAGATACGCAGTATTTT.

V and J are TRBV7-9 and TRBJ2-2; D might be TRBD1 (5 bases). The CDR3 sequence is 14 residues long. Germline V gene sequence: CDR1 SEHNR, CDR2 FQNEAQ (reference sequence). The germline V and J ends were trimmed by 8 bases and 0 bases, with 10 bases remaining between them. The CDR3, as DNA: TGTGCCAGCGGACACCGTGCGAACACCGGGGAGCTGTTTTTT. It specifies CASGHRANTGELFF.

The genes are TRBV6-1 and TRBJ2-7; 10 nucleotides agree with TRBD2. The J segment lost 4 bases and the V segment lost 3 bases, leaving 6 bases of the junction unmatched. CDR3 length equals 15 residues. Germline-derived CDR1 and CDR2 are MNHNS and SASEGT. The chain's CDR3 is CASSDYGLADYEQYF. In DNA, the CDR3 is TGTGCCAGCAGTGACTATGGACTAGCGGATTACGAGCAGTACTTC.

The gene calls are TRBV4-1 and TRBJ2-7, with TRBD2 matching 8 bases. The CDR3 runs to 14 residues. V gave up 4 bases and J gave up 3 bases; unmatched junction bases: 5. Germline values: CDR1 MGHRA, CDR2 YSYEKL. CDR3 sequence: CASSLAGTFYEQYF. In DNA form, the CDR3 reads TGCGCCAGCAGCCTAGCGGGGACCTTCTACGAGCAGTACTTC.

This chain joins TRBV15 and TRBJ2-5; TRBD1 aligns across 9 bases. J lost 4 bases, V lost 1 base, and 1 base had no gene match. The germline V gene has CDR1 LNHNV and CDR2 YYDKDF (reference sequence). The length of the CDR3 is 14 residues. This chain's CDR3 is CATSRGTGAETQYF. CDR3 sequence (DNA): TGTGCCACCAGCAGAGGGACAGGGGCAGAGACCCAGTACTTC.

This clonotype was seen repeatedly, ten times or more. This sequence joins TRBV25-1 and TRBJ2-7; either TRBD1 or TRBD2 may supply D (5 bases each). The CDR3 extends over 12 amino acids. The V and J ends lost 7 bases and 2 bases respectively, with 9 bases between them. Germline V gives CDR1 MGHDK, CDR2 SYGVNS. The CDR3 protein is CASKGRAYEQYF. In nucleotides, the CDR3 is TGTGCCAGCAAGGGACGGGCCTACGAGCAGTACTTC.

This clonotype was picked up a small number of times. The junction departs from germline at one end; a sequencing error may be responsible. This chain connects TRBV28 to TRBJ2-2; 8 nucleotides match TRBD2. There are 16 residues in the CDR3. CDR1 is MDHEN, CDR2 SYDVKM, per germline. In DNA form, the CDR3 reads TGTGTCAGCAGTTTAGTAACGGGGGGGCAAACCGGGGAGCTGTTTTTT. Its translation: CVSSLVTGGQTGELFF.

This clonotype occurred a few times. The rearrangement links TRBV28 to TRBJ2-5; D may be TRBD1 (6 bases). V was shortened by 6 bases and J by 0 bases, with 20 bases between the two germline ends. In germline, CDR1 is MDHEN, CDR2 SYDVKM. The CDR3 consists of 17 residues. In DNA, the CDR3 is TGTGCCAGCAGGGATGGGACGGGACAACAGTACCAAGAGACCCAGTACTTC. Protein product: CASRDGTGQQYQETQYF.

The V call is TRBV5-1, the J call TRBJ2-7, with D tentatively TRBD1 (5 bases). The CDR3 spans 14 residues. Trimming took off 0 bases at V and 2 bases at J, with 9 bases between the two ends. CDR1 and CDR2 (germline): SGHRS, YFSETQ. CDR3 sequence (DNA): TGCGCCAGCAGCTTGGTCAGGGATCCCTACGAGCAGTACTTC. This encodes CASSLVRDPYEQYF.